One sample yielded the 3 T cell receptor beta chains listed below, sequenced in a study of shared clonotypes between healthy human individuals. TCRdb's table, derived via immunoSEQ multiplex PCR, lists solely in-frame clones and lacks some. Here the sample spans about 2.3 million clones, 80% to 95% being singletons. The sequencing input was naive CD4+ T cells from PBMCs. Documented subset: CD45RA+ positively selected. These receptors all come from a man younger than 30 in good health. Some clones in this sample may be carry-over from other donors' samples.

This rearrangement joins TRBV29-1 to TRBJ2-5; 7 nucleotides agree with TRBD1. Losses at the gene ends were 3 bases for V and 4 bases for J; bases not matched to a gene: 8. CDR1 and CDR2 (germline): SQVTM, ANQGSEA. CDR3 length equals 14 residues. CDR3: CSVEGSRGRETQYF. Written as DNA, the CDR3 is TGCAGCGTTGAGGGCTCCAGGGGGAGAGAGACCCAGTACTTC.

The gene calls are TRBV11-1 and TRBJ2-5; no reliable D call. V was pared by 5 bases and J by 1 base, with 14 bases between. Germline loops: CDR1 SGHAT, CDR2 FQDESV (reference sequence). This CDR3 is 15 amino acids long. The CDR3: CASSKRTGRQETQYF. The CDR3 region has the DNA TGTGCCAGCAGCAAACGAACCGGACGCCAAGAGACCCAGTACTTC.

J is TRBJ2-5 and V is TRBV28, with TRBD1 identical over 7 bases. Germline-derived CDR1 and CDR2 are MDHEN and SYDVKM. This CDR3 region has 15 residues. V shed 5 bases and J 0 bases; nucleotides not matched to a gene: 6. The CDR3: CASSPLDRYQETQYF. CDR3 DNA sequence: TGTGCCAGCAGTCCCCTGGACAGGTACCAAGAGACCCAGTACTTC.